One sample yielded the 27 T cell receptor beta chains listed below, sequenced in a study of cytomegalovirus exposure and HLA in healthy donors. The PCR employed 60 Vbeta primers together with 13 Jbeta primers. Here immunoSEQ multiplex PCR was the method, and the copy in TCRdb shows in-frame clones only, minus some. The data contain some 200,000 clones, around four fifths of them singletons. Material: PBMCs. These receptors all come from a woman aged 18 to 35 in good health and CMV-seronegative.

This chain joins TRBV2 and TRBJ2-1; D call uncertain. The V end was cut by 2 bases, the J end by 0 bases, with 11 bases between. CDR3 size: 16 residues. Germline V gives CDR1 SNHLY, CDR2 FYNNEI. CDR3 DNA: TGTGCCAGCAGTGAAAGAGGAGCGCGCTCCTACAATGAGCAGTTCTTC. Its translation is CASSERGARSYNEQFF.

The chain links TRBV5-8 to TRBJ2-7; the D gene is possibly TRBD1 (6 bases). CDR1 and CDR2 (germline): SGHTS, YDEGEE. This CDR3 region has 15 residues. V was shortened by 6 bases and J by 0 bases, with 16 bases between the two germline ends. As DNA, the CDR3 is TGTGCCAGCACCTCCCGGGACACCCCCTCCTACGAGCAGTACTTC. It codes for CASTSRDTPSYEQYF.

The V and J genes are TRBV9 and TRBJ2-1; TRBD2 aligns across 7 bases. Germline trimming cut 3 bases from V and 2 bases from J; bases unmatched to any gene: 5. The CDR3 covers 15 residues. Germline V gene sequence: CDR1 SGDLS, CDR2 YYNGEE. Here the CDR3 DNA reads TGTGCCAGCAGCGCTAGCGGCTCCACCTACAATGAGCAGTTCTTC. Its translation is CASSASGSTYNEQFF.

The rearrangement links TRBV19 to TRBJ1-1; 10 nucleotides align to TRBD1. The CDR3 is made up of 15 amino acids. Trimming removed 4 bases from V and 6 bases from J; junction bases left unmatched: 8. Per the germline V gene, CDR1 is LNHDA and CDR2 is SQIVND (reference sequence). The CDR3 loop reads CASSNWDRGHPEAFF. Here the CDR3 DNA reads TGTGCCAGTAGTAACTGGGACAGGGGTCACCCTGAAGCTTTCTTT.

The V call is TRBV10-2, the J call TRBJ1-2; 9 nucleotides align to TRBD1. This CDR3 has 13 amino acids. Germline V gene sequence: CDR1 WSHSY, CDR2 SAAADI. Unmatched junction bases numbered 1, after V lost 4 bases and J lost 4 bases. The CDR3 DNA sequence: TGCGCCAGCAGTGCACAGGGGGCCTATGGCTACACCTTC. Protein product: CASSAQGAYGYTF.

The chain joins TRBV6-5 to TRBJ1-2; D is possibly TRBD1 (6 bases). Germline-derived CDR1 and CDR2 are MNHEY and SVGAGI. The V gene lost 8 bases and the J gene lost 6 bases, with 19 bases spanning the gap. The CDR3 has 14 residues. For the CDR3, the DNA is TGTGCCAGCTCCTTCGAACCCAGGGGTAATGGCTACACCTTC. The encoded protein is CASSFEPRGNGYTF.

J is TRBJ1-1 and V is TRBV27; a possible D gene is TRBD1 (5 bases). V dropped 3 bases and J dropped 0 bases, with 8 bases sitting between them. Looked up from germline, CDR1 is MNHEY and CDR2 is SMNVEV (reference sequence). There are 14 residues in the CDR3. Written as DNA, the CDR3 is TGTGCCAGCAGTTTGGGACTACTGAACACTGAAGCTTTCTTT. Translation: CASSLGLLNTEAFF.

In this sample, this clone turned up a few times. This chain joins TRBV5-6 and TRBJ2-6; tentative D call: TRBD2 (6 bases). The CDR3 runs to 17 residues. The V end was cut by 3 bases, the J end by 0 bases, with 13 bases between. From germline, CDR1 is SGHDT and CDR2 YYEEEE. CDR3 loop: CASSSLGSNSGANVLTF. The CDR3, as DNA: TGTGCCAGCAGCTCTCTCGGGAGTAACTCTGGGGCCAACGTCCTGACTTTC.

The genes are TRBV2 and TRBJ2-7, with 8 positions matching TRBD2. The CDR3 is 14 residues long. V was clipped by 4 bases and J by 3 bases; unmatched bases: 5. Germline V gene lookup returns CDR1 SNHLY and CDR2 FYNNEI. Written as DNA, the CDR3 is TGTGCCAGCAGTGCGAGCGGGGGCCACTACGAGCAGTACTTC. This translates into CASSASGGHYEQYF. Full variable domain (missing parts from reference TRBV2 and TRBJ2-7): EPEVTQTPSHQVTQMGQEVILRCVPISNHLYFYWYRQILGQKVEFLVSFYNNEISEKSEIFDDQFSVERPDGSNFTLKIRSTKLEDSAMYFCASSASGGHYEQYFGPGTRLTVT.

This clone was observed a few times. V gene TRBV6-5 combines with J gene TRBJ1-1; a possible D gene is TRBD1 (5 bases). The CDR3 extends over 14 amino acids. CDR1 and CDR2 (germline): MNHEY, SVGAGI. The V gene lost 7 bases and the J gene lost 2 bases, with 14 bases spanning the gap. Written as DNA, the CDR3 is TGTGCCAGCAAGTTCAGGACAATCAACACTGAAGCTTTCTTT. Encoded protein: CASKFRTINTEAFF.

The chain combines TRBV28 with TRBJ2-4, with TRBD1 matching over 8 bases. This CDR3 spans 16 amino acids. CDR1 MDHEN and CDR2 SYDVKM come from the germline V gene. V shed 2 bases, J shed 3 bases, and the junction held 6 bases outside the gene matches. CDR3 DNA sequence: TGTGCCAGCAGTTTACAGGGGGCGCGGGTCAAAAACATTCAGTACTTC. This gives the protein CASSLQGARVKNIQYF. The full variable domain, rest sourced from reference TRBV28 and TRBJ2-4, is DVKVTQSSRYLVKRTGEKVFLECVQDMDHENMFWYRQDPGLGLRLIYFSYDVKMKEKGDIPEGYSVSREKKERFSLILESASTNQTSMYLCASSLQGARVKNIQYFGAGTRLSVL.

This CDR3 is CATSRDPGQEEFYEQYF. CDR3 nucleotides: TGTGCCACCAGCAGAGATCCGGGACAGGAAGAATTCTACGAGCAGTACTTC. V gene TRBV15 combines with J gene TRBJ2-7, with 8 bases identical to TRBD1. The CDR3 is 17 amino acids. Germline lookup yields CDR1 LNHNV and CDR2 YYDKDF (reference sequence). J lost 3 bases, V lost 0 bases, and 10 bases had no gene match.

The chain has TRBV27 and TRBJ2-7, with D possibly matching TRBD1 (5 bases). The ends were cut back, 4 bases at V and 2 bases at J, with 12 bases in the middle. Looked up from germline, CDR1 is MNHEY and CDR2 is SMNVEV (reference sequence). The CDR3 sequence is 14 residues long. CDR3 loop: CASSYRSTTYEQYF. In DNA form, the CDR3 reads TGTGCCAGCAGTTACAGGAGCACTACCTACGAGCAGTACTTC.

The chain recombines TRBV5-1 with TRBJ1-5, with 7 bases fitting TRBD1. CDR3 length equals 15 residues. Germline values: CDR1 SGHRS, CDR2 YFSETQ. J lost 2 bases, V lost 2 bases, and 4 bases had no gene match. This CDR3 reads CASSFTGVGNQPQHF. CDR3 bases: TGCGCCAGCAGCTTTACAGGGGTTGGCAATCAGCCCCAGCATTTT.

The chain employs TRBV11-2 and TRBJ2-6; D is ambiguous. This CDR3 comprises 16 residues. Germline values: CDR1 SGHAT, CDR2 FQNNGV. V lost 3 bases and J lost 0, with 9 bases in between. CDR3 nucleotide sequence: TGTGCCAGCAGCTTTAACAGCTTCTCTGGGGCCAACGTCCTGACTTTC. Translating it yields CASSFNSFSGANVLTF. Full variable domain (missing parts from reference TRBV11-2 and TRBJ2-6): EAGVAQSPRYKIIEKRQSVAFWCNPISGHATLYWYQQILGQGPKLLIQFQNNGVVDDSQLPKDRFSAERLKGVDSTLKIQPAKLEDSAVYLCASSFNSFSGANVLTFGAGSRLTVL.

The chain uses TRBV6-6 and TRBJ2-7; D perhaps matches TRBD1 (5 bases). V lost 2 bases and J lost 2, with 13 bases in between. Germline V gene data show CDR1 as MNHNY and CDR2 as SVGAGI (reference sequence). This CDR3 region has 15 residues. This CDR3 is CASSYVGQKAYEQYF. As DNA, the CDR3 is TGTGCCAGCAGTTACGTTGGACAAAAAGCCTACGAGCAGTACTTC.

The chain recombines TRBV28 with TRBJ2-4, with TRBD2 identical over 9 bases. Unmatched junction bases numbered 12, after V lost 10 bases and J lost 8 bases. The CDR3 is made up of 14 amino acids. The germline CDR1 and CDR2 sequences are MDHEN and SYDVKM. CDR3 DNA: TGTGCCACTGGGGGCGGGAGGGGCGGAGACATTCAGTACTTC. Protein: CATGGGRGGDIQYF.

This rearrangement joins TRBV2 to TRBJ2-3; TRBD2 matches at 9 bases. The CDR3 is 15 residues long. From germline, CDR1 is SNHLY and CDR2 FYNNEI. The trim removed 6 bases at V and 2 bases at J, leaving 6 bases unmatched. The chain's CDR3 is CASSEIAGDTDTQYF. The CDR3 coding sequence is TGTGCCAGCAGCGAGATAGCGGGAGACACAGATACGCAGTATTTT.

This chain uses TRBV13 with TRBJ1-2; the D is unclear. The CDR3 has 13 residues. CDR1 is PRHDT and CDR2 is FYEKMQ in the germline V gene (reference sequence). V was pared by 5 bases and J by 8 bases, with 15 bases between. Here the CDR3 DNA reads TGTGCCAGCAGCACCTCCCGACCGGGAGGCTACACCTTC. Its protein is CASSTSRPGGYTF.

The chain couples TRBV28 to TRBJ2-5, with a possible D match to TRBD2 (6 bases). CDR3 length: 13 amino acids. Germline CDR1 reads MDHEN; CDR2 reads SYDVKM. V was pared by 7 bases and J by 7 bases, with 16 bases between. This CDR3 reads CASTAGRDGTQYF. The CDR3 DNA reads as TGTGCCAGCACCGCGGGGCGGGACGGGACCCAGTACTTC.

V and J are TRBV28 and TRBJ2-7; no clear D. This CDR3 has 14 residues. Germline loops: CDR1 MDHEN, CDR2 SYDVKM. The V gene lost 8 bases and the J gene lost 4 bases, with 18 bases spanning the gap. The CDR3 DNA reads TGTGCCAGCCGCTTGGGCTGGGCTCCATACGAGCAGTACTTC. This translates into CASRLGWAPYEQYF.

Turning to this clone: Different DNA sequences within this sample yield the same CDR3. V is TRBV6-4 and J is TRBJ1-5, with 8 bases that match TRBD1. From germline, CDR1 is MRHNA and CDR2 SNTAGT. The CDR3 has 14 residues. V was pared by 9 bases and J by 7 bases, with 11 bases of the junction left unmatched. CDR3 amino acids: CARAGQGDNQPQHF. The CDR3 bases are TGTGCCAGAGCTGGACAGGGAGACAACCAGCCCCAGCATTTT.

The CDR3 sequence is CASSLRDRDGYGYTF. In DNA form, the CDR3 reads TGTGCCAGCAGCTTGCGGGACAGGGATGGATATGGCTACACCTTC. The gene calls are TRBV7-2 and TRBJ1-2; 9 nucleotides align to TRBD1. CDR1 is SGHTA and CDR2 is FQGNSA in the germline V gene. The CDR3 runs 15 residues. With V trimmed by 3 bases and J by 5 bases, 7 bases remained unmatched.

This chain links TRBV2 with TRBJ2-7; 8 bases are a match to TRBD2. Germline V lookup: CDR1 SNHLY, CDR2 FYNNEI. The CDR3 runs 16 residues. After removal of 6 bases from V and 1 base from J, the junction contained 11 bases not matched to a gene. The CDR3 reads CASSIRETSASYEQYF. In DNA form, the CDR3 reads TGTGCCAGCAGCATTCGAGAGACTAGCGCTTCCTACGAGCAGTACTTC.

The genes are TRBV10-3 and TRBJ1-1, with 8 bases matching TRBD1. This CDR3 has 15 amino acids. V lost 6 bases and J lost 0; bases outside the gene matches: 6. Germline values: CDR1 ENHRY, CDR2 SYGVKD. The CDR3 nucleotides read TGTGCCATCAGAGTAACGGGACAGGTGAACACTGAAGCTTTCTTT. Its protein is CAIRVTGQVNTEAFF.

This chain links TRBV27 with TRBJ1-1, with 7 bases aligning to TRBD1. Germline CDR1 and CDR2: MNHEY and SMNVEV (reference sequence). V shed 2 bases and J 4 bases; nucleotides not matched to a gene: 1. The CDR3 runs to 13 residues. The CDR3 DNA reads as TGTGCCAGCAGTTTACCAGGGGGCACTGAAGCTTTCTTT. It encodes CASSLPGGTEAFF.

The chain links TRBV29-1 to TRBJ2-1, with 9 bases aligning to TRBD2. V lost 8 bases, J lost 2 bases, and 10 bases stayed unmatched. Germline assignment: CDR1 SQVTM and CDR2 ANQGSEA. The CDR3 contains 15 residues. The CDR3: CSIFAGGRAYNEQFF. CDR3 sequence (DNA): TGCAGCATATTCGCCGGCGGGAGGGCCTACAATGAGCAGTTCTTC.